This TCR beta chain derives from a study of identical twins. Study findings and constraints: There is a chance that invariant MAIT and iNKT cells partially muddied zero-insertion analyses. With abundant cord blood beta clonotypes, insertions were fewer; memory repertoires showed no such pattern. These conclusions were based on statistical analysis (cross-sectional, not following the same donors).

TCRdb reprocessed the 5' RACE reads via MiXCR and lists one record per CDR3 protein. Of approximately 630,000 distinct CDR3 sequences in the sample, about 7.1% are singletons; the top ten hold 1.6%. As to this clonotype: Its specificity is not known.

The data also belong to a second study, concerning yellow fever vaccine responses in identical twins.

Sample: PBMCs. The TCR was taken from a woman younger than 30 in good health.

CDR3 in amino acids: CASSDPPGQLFNQPQHF. The CDR3, as DNA: TGCGCCAGCAGCGACCCACCGGGACAGTTATTCAATCAGCCCCAGCATTTT. The chain is built from TRBV4-1 and TRBJ1-5, with TRBD1 matching over 7 bases. The CDR3 spans 17 residues. The V segment lost 5 bases and the J segment 3 bases; nucleotides outside the gene matches: 13. CDR1 MGHRA and CDR2 YSYEKL come from the germline V gene.